This TCR beta chain was sequenced for a study of shared clonotypes between healthy human individuals (dated by TCRdb to 2020 to 2022). The study in broad terms: The cohort included three men and a couple of women between 18 and 49 years of age. To estimate repertoire size and how much clonotype sharing occurs between individuals, the study deeply sequenced the blood TCR repertoires of a handful of healthy adults. Libraries were prepared and TCR repertoires were sequenced by different laboratories using diverse techniques, in order to increase sequencing depth and limit assay-specific biases. Between about 0.8 and 8.9 billion PBMCs per donor were obtained by leukapheresis.

Reading from cysteine to phenylalanine, the CDR3 counts 16 amino acids. This entry keeps only the CDR3 DNA: 48 bases, framed from base 1. Reading the germline V gene gives CDR1 SGDLS and CDR2 YYNGEE. Germline trimming: 4 bases from V, 2 bases from J; junction bases outside gene matches: 6. Healthy HIV-negative adults with no recently reported acute infections or vaccinations were included as donors. Only Caucasian adults living in Nashville, Tennessee, USA were represented among the donors. For unsorted samples, roughly 91 million PBMCs were counted, and genomic DNA was extracted using the QIAamp DNA Blood Mini kit. Blood was obtained by leukapheresis, after which PBMCs were separated by Ficoll-Histopaque density gradient centrifugation and cryopreserved in liquid nitrogen vapor phase. Remarks on this clone: Its binding antigen is unknown. Base qualities are not recorded, but no much larger clone differs from it by a single base.

Using the deep immunoSEQ assay, multiplex PCR amplified TCR CDR3 regions from genomic DNA. Extracted genomic DNA from each cell subset was distributed evenly across all wells of several immunoSEQ 96-well plates, and each plate was treated as a replicate. For unsorted PBMC, around 290 ng of genomic DNA, equivalent to approximately 30,000 T cell genomes, went into each replicate PCR. Genomic DNA from unsorted PBMC was sequenced over ten immunoSEQ deep assay plates. The purified libraries were quantified using a Qubit 3.0 fluorometer, sized with a Bioanalyzer 2100, and then quantified again using the KAPA Library Quantification kit. Every immunoSEQ 96-well plate was sequenced on a dedicated single-read 150-cycle Illumina NextSeq 550 flow cell. In the authors' own workflow: Because only junctional sequences without quality scores were contained in the immunoSEQ output, filtering matching that applied to full-length reads could not be performed. To assign V/J genes and CDR3, sequences were annotated using PyIR, a Python wrapper for IgBLAST v1.9, with IMGT germline references. Reads with weak V/J assignments (E-value above 1e-6), missing CDR3, stop codons, out-of-frame junctions, or ambiguous translated residues were removed. V3J clonotypes were defined as sequences sharing the same inferred V gene, J gene, and CDR3 amino acid sequence. To compute the percentage overlap between repertoires, the number of shared unique clonotypes was divided by the size of the smaller repertoire. Three approaches were used to assess repertoire richness: RTK rarefaction, the Chao1 estimator, and Recon v2.1 estimates of unobserved clonotypes. TCRdb retrieved this table from immuneACCESS and kept in-frame rearrangements only. Not all clones are present; in checked studies, unresolved V genes account for under half, and no reason is known for the remainder. V, J and clone size reflect that table, while D and trimming were determined from the DNA. For this sample there are 450,000 to 650,000 clones; around three quarters appear just once. Together, the top ten hold more than 10% of the sample.

Overall study results and their limits: Pairwise subsampling led to the expectation that sequencing depth would affect the degree of clonotype sharing among donors. Because the study included only a small number of donors, the genetic and exposure-history diversity represented was limited. Sampling was limited to blood, and TCR repertoires in tissue likely differ from TCR repertoires in blood.

This sequence originates from a woman aged 40-49 years in good health. Some clones in this sample may be carry-over from other donors' samples. Material: PBMCs. The V and J genes are TRBV9 and TRBJ2-3, with 11 junctional bases fitting TRBD2. The nucleotide sequence is TGTGCCAGCAGCTCGGGGACTAGCGGTTACACAGATACGCAGTATTTT. It translates to CASSSGTSGYTDTQYF. The CDR3, completed at both ends by the reference TRBV9 and TRBJ2-3 genes, gives the full variable domain DSGVTQTPKHLITATGQRVTLRCSPRSGDLSVYWYQQSLDQGLQFLIQYYNGEERAKGNILERFSAQQFPDLHSELNLSSLELGDSALYFCASSSGTSGYTDTQYFGPGTRLTVL.